This T cell receptor (beta chain) was profiled in a study of Ad26.COV2.S vaccination and SARS-CoV-2 variants. At the level of the study: The authors gave Ad26.COV2.S intramuscularly, either once or twice 56 days apart. General study points: From the TCR breadth and depth analyses, total T cell responses may have been underestimated. It was reported that spike-specific CD8+ and CD4+ T cell responses were substantially broad after vaccination. Vaccinees showed greater spike-specific TCR breadth than placebo recipients.

Data came from immunoSEQ multiplex PCR; TCRdb stores just in-frame clones and leaves some out. The sample shows 430,000 or so clones, 80% to 90% of them seen only once. On this clone itself: The antigen is unknown.

Trimming cost V 4 bases and J 4 bases; bases outside gene matches: 4. Germline V gene sequence: CDR1 SGHTA, CDR2 FQGTGA. The CDR3 spans 15 residues. Specified treatment: around 19 received Ad26.COV2.S at low or high dose, single or two shots; 5 received placebo; per-sample allocation not given. Samples analyzed were those drawn on day 63 after the first vaccine or placebo injection. The receptor's source is a person aged 18-65 years who received the Ad26.COV2.S COVID-19 vaccine or a placebo. The sample in question was peripheral blood, obtained in a trial of Ad26.COV2.S vaccine versus placebo. The chain has TRBV7-3 and TRBJ2-1; TRBD2 agrees at 10 bases. The CDR3 bases are TGTGCCAGCAGCTCCGGACTAGCGGTGTACAATGAGCAGTTCTTC. Translated: CASSSGLAVYNEQFF.